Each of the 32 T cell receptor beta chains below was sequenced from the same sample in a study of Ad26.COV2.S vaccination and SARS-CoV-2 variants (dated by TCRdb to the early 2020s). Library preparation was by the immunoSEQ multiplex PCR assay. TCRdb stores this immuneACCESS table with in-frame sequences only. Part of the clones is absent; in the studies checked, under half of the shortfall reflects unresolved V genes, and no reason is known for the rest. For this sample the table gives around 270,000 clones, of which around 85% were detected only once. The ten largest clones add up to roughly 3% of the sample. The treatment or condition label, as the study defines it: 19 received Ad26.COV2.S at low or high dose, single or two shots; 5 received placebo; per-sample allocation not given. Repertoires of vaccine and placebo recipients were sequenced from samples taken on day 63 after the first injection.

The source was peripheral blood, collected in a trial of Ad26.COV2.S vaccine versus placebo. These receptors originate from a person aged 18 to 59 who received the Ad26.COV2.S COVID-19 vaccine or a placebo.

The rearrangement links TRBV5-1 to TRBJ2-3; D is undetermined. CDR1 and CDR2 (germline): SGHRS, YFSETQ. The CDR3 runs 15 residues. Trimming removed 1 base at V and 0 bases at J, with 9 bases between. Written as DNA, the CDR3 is TGCGCCAGCAGCTTGTTGACACCCAGCACAGATACGCAGTATTTT. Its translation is CASSLLTPSTDTQYF.

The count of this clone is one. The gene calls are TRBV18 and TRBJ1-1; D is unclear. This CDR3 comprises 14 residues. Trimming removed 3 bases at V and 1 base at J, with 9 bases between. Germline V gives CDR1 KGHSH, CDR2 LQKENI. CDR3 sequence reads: CASSPNPGNTEAFF. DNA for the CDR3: TGTGCCAGCTCACCTAACCCGGGGAACACTGAAGCTTTCTTT.

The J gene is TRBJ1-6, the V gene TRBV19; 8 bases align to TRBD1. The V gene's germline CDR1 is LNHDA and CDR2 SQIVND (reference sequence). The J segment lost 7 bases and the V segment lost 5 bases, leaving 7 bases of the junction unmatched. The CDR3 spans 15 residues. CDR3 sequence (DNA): TGTGCCAGTAGTTCTACAGGGGGAAGCAATTCACCCCTCCACTTT. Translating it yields CASSSTGGSNSPLHF. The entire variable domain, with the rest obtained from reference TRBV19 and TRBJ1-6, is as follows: DGGITQSPKYLFRKEGQNVTLSCEQNLNHDAMYWYRQDPGQGLRLIYYSQIVNDFQKGDIAEGYSVSREKKESFPLTVTSAQKNPTAFYLCASSSTGGSNSPLHFGNGTRLTVT.

CDR3 residues: CASSIQVDEKLFF. CDR3 DNA: TGTGCCAGTAGTATACAGGTGGACGAAAAACTGTTTTTT. This rearrangement joins TRBV19 to TRBJ1-4; D unresolved. Deletions cut 2 bases from V and 8 bases from J, with 9 bases between. Germline loops: CDR1 LNHDA, CDR2 SQIVND (reference sequence). The CDR3 consists of 13 residues.

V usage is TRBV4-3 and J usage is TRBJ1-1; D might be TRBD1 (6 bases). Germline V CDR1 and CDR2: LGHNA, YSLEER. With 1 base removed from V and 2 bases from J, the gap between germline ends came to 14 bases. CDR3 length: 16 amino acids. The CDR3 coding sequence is TGCGCCAGCAGCCAAGGGATGGAGGGGGTAAACACTGAAGCTTTCTTT. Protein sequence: CASSQGMEGVNTEAFF.

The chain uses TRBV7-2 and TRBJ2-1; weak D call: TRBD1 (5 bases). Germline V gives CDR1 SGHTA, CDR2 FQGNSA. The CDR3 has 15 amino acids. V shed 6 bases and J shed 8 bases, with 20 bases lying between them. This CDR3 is CASSSTGFEIYEQFF. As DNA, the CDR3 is TGTGCCAGCAGTTCAACAGGTTTTGAAATATATGAGCAGTTCTTC.

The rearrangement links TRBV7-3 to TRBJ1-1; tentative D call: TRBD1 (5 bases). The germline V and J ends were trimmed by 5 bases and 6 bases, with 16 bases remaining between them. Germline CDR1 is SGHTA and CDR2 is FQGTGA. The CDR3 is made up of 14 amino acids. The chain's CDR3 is CASSPLWGTPEAFF. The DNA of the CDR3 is TGTGCCAGCAGCCCCCTCTGGGGGACCCCTGAAGCTTTCTTT.

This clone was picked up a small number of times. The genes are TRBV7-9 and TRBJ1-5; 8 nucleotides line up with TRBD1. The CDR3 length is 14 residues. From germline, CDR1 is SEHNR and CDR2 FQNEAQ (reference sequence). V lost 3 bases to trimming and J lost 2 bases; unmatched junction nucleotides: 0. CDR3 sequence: CASSLTGGNQPQHF. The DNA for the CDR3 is TGTGCCAGCAGCTTGACAGGGGGCAATCAGCCCCAGCATTTT.

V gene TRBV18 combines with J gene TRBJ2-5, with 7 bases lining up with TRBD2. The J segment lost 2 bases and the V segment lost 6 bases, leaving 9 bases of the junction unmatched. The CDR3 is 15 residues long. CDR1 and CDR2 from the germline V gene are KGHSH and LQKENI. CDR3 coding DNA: TGTGCCAGCTCGCGACGGGAGGCAATTCAAGAGACCCAGTACTTC. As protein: CASSRREAIQETQYF.

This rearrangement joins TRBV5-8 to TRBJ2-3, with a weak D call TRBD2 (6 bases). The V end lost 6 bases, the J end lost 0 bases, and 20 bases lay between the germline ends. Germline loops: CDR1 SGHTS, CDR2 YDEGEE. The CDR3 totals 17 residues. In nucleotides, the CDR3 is TGTGCCAGCACCTCGTGGAGGGGAGACACTAGCACAGATACGCAGTATTTT. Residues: CASTSWRGDTSTDTQYF.

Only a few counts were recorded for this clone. The CDR3: CASSLKTRDINYGYTF. The CDR3 DNA follows: TGTGCCAGCAGCTTAAAGACCCGGGACATCAACTATGGCTACACCTTC. The J gene is TRBJ1-2, the V gene TRBV7-2, with D possibly TRBD1 on 6 matching bases. CDR3 length equals 16 residues. CDR1 is SGHTA, CDR2 FQGNSA, per germline. The ends were cut back, 2 bases at V and 2 bases at J, with 15 bases in the middle.

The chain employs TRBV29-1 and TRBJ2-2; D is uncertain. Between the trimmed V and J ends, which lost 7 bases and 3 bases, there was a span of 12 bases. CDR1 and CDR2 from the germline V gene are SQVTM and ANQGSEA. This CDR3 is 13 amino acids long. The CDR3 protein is CSATRRDTGELFF. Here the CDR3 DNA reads TGCAGCGCTACTCGACGGGACACCGGGGAGCTGTTTTTT.

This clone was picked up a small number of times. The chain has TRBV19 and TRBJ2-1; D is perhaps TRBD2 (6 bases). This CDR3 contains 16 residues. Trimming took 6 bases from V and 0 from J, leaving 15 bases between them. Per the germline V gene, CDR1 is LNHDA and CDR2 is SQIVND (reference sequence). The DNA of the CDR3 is TGTGCCAGTAGGCCGGGAGTTGTTTCCTCCTACAATGAGCAGTTCTTC. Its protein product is CASRPGVVSSYNEQFF.

The CDR3 loop is CASSATPGQLTVTQYF. CDR3 nucleotide sequence: TGTGCCAGCAGCGCGACTCCGGGACAACTGACTGTTACGCAGTATTTT. This chain links TRBV9 with TRBJ2-3; D is perhaps TRBD1 (6 bases). Trimming left V 3 bases short and J 8 bases short, with 22 bases between. Germline values: CDR1 SGDLS, CDR2 YYNGEE. This CDR3 is built from 16 residues. The full variable domain, with the rest looked up from reference TRBV9 and TRBJ2-3, is DSGVTQTPKHLITATGQRVTLRCSPRSGDLSVYWYQQSLDQGLQFLIQYYNGEERAKGNILERFSAQQFPDLHSELNLSSLELGDSALYFCASSATPGQLTVTQYFGPGTRLTVL.

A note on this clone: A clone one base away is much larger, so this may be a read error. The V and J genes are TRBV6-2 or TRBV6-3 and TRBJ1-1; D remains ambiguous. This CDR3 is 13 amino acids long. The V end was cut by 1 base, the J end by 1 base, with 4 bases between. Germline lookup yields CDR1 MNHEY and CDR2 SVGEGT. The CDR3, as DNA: TGTGCCAGCAGTTACTTGGAGAACACTGAAGCTTTCTTT. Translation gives CASSYLENTEAFF.

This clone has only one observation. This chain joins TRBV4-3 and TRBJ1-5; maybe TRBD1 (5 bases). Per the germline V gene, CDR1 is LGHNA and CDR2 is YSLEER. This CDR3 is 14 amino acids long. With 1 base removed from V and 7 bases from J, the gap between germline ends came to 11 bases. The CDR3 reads CASSQGLGRQPQHF. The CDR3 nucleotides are TGCGCCAGCAGCCAAGGTTTGGGGCGACAGCCCCAGCATTTT.

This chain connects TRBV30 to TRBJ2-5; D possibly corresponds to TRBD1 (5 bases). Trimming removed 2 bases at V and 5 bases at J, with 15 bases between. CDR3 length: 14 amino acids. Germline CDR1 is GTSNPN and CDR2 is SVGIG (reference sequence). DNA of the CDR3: TGTGCCTGGAGTCCTTCAGGGTTTCGGGAGACCCAGTACTTC. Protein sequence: CAWSPSGFRETQYF.

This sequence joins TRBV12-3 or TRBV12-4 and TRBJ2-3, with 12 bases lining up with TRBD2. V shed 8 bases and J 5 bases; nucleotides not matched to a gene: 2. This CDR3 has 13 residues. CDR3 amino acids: CASRGLAGDTQYF. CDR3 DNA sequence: TGTGCCAGCCGGGGACTAGCGGGAGATACGCAGTATTTT.

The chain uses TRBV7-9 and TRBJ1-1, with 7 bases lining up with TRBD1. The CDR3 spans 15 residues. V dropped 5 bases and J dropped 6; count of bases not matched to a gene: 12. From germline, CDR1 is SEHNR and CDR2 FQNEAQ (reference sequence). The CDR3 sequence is CASSSMRGLRAEAFF. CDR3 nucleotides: TGTGCCAGCAGCAGCATGAGGGGGCTAAGGGCTGAAGCTTTCTTT.

CDR3 amino acids: CASSQVAQGAGNQPQHF. DNA for the CDR3: TGCGCCAGCAGCCAAGTGGCCCAGGGGGCTGGCAATCAGCCCCAGCATTTT. J is TRBJ1-5 and V is TRBV4-1, with 8 positions matching TRBD1. This CDR3 has 17 amino acids. Looked up from germline, CDR1 is MGHRA and CDR2 is YSYEKL. Trimming took 1 base from V and 2 from J; bases not matched to a gene: 7.

CDR3 region: CASSLLQRGVLETQYF. The CDR3, as DNA: TGTGCCAGCAGCCTCCTTCAGCGGGGAGTCTTGGAGACCCAGTACTTC. V gene TRBV3-1 (or the pseudogene TRBV3-2) combines with J gene TRBJ2-5; 7 positions agree with TRBD2. CDR3 length equals 16 residues. V lost 4 bases to trimming and J lost 5 bases; unmatched junction nucleotides: 13. Germline values: CDR1 LGHDT, CDR2 YNNKEL (reference sequence).

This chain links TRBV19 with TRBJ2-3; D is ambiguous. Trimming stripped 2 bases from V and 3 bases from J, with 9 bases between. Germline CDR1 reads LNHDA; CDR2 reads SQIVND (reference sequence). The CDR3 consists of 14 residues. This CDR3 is CASSILAETDTQYF. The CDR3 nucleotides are TGTGCCAGTAGTATATTGGCTGAGACAGATACGCAGTATTTT.

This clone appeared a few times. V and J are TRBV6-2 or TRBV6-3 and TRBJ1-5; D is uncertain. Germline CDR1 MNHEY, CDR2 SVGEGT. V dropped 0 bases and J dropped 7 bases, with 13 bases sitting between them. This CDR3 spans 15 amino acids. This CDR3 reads CASSYSSREGQPQHF. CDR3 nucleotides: TGTGCCAGCAGTTACTCGAGCCGGGAAGGGCAGCCCCAGCATTTT.

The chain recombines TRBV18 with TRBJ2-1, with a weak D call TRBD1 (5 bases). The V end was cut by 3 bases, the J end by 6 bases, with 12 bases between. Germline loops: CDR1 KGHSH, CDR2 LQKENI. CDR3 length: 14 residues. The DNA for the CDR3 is TGTGCCAGCTCACCTAAGTGGCAGGGCAATGAGCAGTTCTTC. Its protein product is CASSPKWQGNEQFF.

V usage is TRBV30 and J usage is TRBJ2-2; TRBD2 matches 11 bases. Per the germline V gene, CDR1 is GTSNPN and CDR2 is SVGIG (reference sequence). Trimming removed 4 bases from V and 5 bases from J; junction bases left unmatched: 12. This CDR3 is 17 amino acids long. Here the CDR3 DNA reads TGTGCCTGGACCCACAATAGCGGGAGGGCCGGTACCGGGGAGCTGTTTTTT. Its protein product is CAWTHNSGRAGTGELFF.

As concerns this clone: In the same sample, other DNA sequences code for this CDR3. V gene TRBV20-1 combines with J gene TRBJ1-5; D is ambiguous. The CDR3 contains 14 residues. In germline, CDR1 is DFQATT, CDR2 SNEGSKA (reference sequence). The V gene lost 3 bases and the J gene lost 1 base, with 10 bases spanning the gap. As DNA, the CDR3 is TGCAGTGCTAGTGGGGAGGGAAGCAATCAGCCCCAGCATTTT. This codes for CSASGEGSNQPQHF.

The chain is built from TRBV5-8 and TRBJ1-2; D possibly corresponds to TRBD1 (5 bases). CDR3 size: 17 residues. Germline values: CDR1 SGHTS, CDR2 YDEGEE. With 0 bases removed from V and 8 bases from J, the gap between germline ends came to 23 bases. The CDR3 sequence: CASSLALWRGSSMGYTF. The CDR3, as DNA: TGTGCCAGCAGCTTGGCCCTTTGGAGGGGAAGCAGCATGGGCTACACCTTC.

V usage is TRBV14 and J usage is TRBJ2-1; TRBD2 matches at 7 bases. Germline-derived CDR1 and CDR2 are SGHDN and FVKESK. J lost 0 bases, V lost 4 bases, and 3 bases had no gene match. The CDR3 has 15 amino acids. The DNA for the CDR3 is TGTGCCAGCAGCCGCGGCGGGAGCTCCTACAATGAGCAGTTCTTC. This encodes CASSRGGSSYNEQFF.

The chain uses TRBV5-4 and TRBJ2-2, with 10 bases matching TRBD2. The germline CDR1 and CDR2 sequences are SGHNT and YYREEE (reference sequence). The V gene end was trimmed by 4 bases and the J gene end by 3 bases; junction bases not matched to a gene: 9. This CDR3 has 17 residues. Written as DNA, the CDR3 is TGTGCCAGCAGCCCTCAGCGGGGGGGCGGAGACACCGGGGAGCTGTTTTTT. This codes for CASSPQRGGGDTGELFF.

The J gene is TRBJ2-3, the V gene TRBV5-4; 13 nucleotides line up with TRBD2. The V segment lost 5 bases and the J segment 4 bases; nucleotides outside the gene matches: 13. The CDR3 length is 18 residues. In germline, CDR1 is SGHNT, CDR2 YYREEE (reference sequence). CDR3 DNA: TGTGCCAGCAGTTACCCCAGAAGGGGACTAGCGGGATCAGATACGCAGTATTTT. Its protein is CASSYPRRGLAGSDTQYF.

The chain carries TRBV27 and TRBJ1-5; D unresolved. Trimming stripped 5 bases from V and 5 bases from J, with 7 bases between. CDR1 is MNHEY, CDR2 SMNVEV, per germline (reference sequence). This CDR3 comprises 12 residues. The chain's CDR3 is CASSPPDQPQHF. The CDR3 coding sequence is TGTGCCAGCAGTCCTCCTGATCAGCCCCAGCATTTT.

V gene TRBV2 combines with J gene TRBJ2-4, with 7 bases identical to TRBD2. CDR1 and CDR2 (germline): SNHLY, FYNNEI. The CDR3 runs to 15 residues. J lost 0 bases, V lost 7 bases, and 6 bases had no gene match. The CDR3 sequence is CASMSGIVAKNIQYF. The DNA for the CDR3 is TGTGCCAGCATGAGCGGGATTGTAGCCAAAAACATTCAGTACTTC.